Listed below are T cell receptor beta chains from one sample, sequenced in a study of CD8+CD57+ T cells in acquired aplastic anemia. A single record per CDR3 protein comes from TCRdb applying MiXCR to the reads. The data show more than 150,000 distinct CDR3 sequences, roughly 50% seen once. The specimen was sorted CD4+, CD8+, or CD8+CD57+ T cells (not recorded which) from PBMCs. These receptors originate from a human donor with aplastic anemia. Each CDR3 is given with its conserved first and last residue. Size values are once, few and many counts, or a class for expanded clones, and some rows have none.

j_call clone_size v_call cdr3_aa
TRBJ2-5 many TRBV7-2 CASSQHRSETQYF
TRBJ2-7 . TRBV24-1 CATSDHYGEQYF
TRBJ2-1 . TRBV11-1 CASSDRDRGFNEQFF
TRBJ2-3 few TRBV15 CATAKERGATDTQYF
TRBJ2-5 . TRBV2 CASKSQGLPQETQYF
TRBJ2-3 many TRBV10-1 CASSEFTDTQYF
TRBJ2-7 . TRBV7-9 CASSPAPGGNEQYF
TRBJ1-6 many TRBV2 CASSEAGLWITTRAGGPLHF
TRBJ1-1 . TRBV29-1 CSTGQMNTEAFF
TRBJ1-4 . TRBV10-3 CAISESTLQGGEKLFF
TRBJ2-7 many TRBV5-6 CASSSNPWDPYEQYF
TRBJ2-2 many TRBV7-2 CASSLGRAYTGELFF
TRBJ1-2 . TRBV29-1 CSVGGGKMRVYGYTF
TRBJ1-2 . TRBV7-2 CASSLADSPHFYGYTF
TRBJ2-5 few TRBV7-8 CASGRGFKETQYF
TRBJ1-5 few TRBV2 CASKDQGLWPQHF
TRBJ2-2 many TRBV29-1 CSVQGSGTGELFF
TRBJ1-5 many TRBV24-1 CATSDLLDRGCNQPQHF
TRBJ2-2 . TRBV2 CASSRREVGELFF
TRBJ2-3 . TRBV24-1 CATQDRASPTDTQYF
TRBJ2-7 many TRBV12-3/TRBV12-4 CASSFSSGVGEQYF
TRBJ1-2 many TRBV6-4 CASSDRGTGAYGYTF
TRBJ2-1 . TRBV24-1 CATRTSGVDEQFF
TRBJ1-6 . TRBV15 CATSSRRNSPLHF
TRBJ1-6 . TRBV6-1 CASKNRGGVDSPLHF
TRBJ2-5 few TRBV19 CASSFSGRGETQYF
TRBJ2-3 many TRBV19 CASSLQSGTDTQYF
TRBJ1-1 many TRBV5-1 CASSSTGGIFEAFF
TRBJ2-1 many TRBV10-3 CAISELRGGSYNEQFF
TRBJ2-2 . TRBV7-7 CASSLDRASNTGELFF
TRBJ2-1 . TRBV5-1 CASSLEQAEQFF
TRBJ2-7 many TRBV6-1 CASNQGSTYEQYF
TRBJ2-3 . TRBV10-3 CAIAFGRASDTQYF
TRBJ2-3 . TRBV5-1 CASSPWGGQVSTDTQYF
TRBJ2-1 . TRBV29-1 CSAGSDGREQFF
TRBJ2-7 few TRBV10-3 CATRTLAYEQYF
TRBJ2-6 few TRBV25-1 CASRPTGGSGANVLTF
TRBJ2-5 once TRBV6-4 CASSDSTGGQETQYF
TRBJ1-2 . TRBV14 CASSQALGGDTYGYTF
TRBJ1-6 many TRBV4-1 CASSQDWTGANSYNSPLHF
TRBJ2-3 many TRBV19 CASSWSDSSTDTQYF
TRBJ2-5 once TRBV11-1 CASRPALPGRTQETQYF
TRBJ1-6 . TRBV6-1 CASWAGTSPLHF
TRBJ1-6 . TRBV27 CASSLQGQTNSPLHF